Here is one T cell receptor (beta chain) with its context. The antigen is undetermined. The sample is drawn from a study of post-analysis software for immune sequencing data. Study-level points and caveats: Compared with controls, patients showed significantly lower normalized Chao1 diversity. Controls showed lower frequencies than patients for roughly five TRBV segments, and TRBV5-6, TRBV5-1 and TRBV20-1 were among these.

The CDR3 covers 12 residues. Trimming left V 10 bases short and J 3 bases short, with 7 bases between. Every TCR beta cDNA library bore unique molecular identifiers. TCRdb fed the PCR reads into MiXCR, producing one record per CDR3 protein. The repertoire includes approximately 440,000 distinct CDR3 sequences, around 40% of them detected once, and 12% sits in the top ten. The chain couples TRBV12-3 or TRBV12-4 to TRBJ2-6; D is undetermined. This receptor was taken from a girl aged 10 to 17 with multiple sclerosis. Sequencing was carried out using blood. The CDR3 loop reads CATKGGANVLTF. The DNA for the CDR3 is TGTGCCACTAAAGGTGGGGCCAACGTCCTGACTTTC.